These T cell receptor beta chains were read from a single sample in a study of T-cell reconstitution after alpha-beta-depleted transplantation in children. TCRdb processed the PCR reads anew with MiXCR; each CDR3 protein has one entry. The table lists hundreds of thousands of distinct CDR3 sequences, more than 20% of them singletons. Sequenced material: PBMCs, mostly from graft donor cells, taken 360 days after TCRalphabeta/CD19-depleted stem cell transplant. The source of these receptors is a female patient aged 2-15 years who had a stem cell transplant for congenital amegakaryocytic thrombocytopenia, so the T cells may come from the graft donor. The CDR3 runs from the conserved cysteine through the conserved F or W. Each record gives: clone size, J gene, V gene, D gene, CDR3 DNA, CDR3 protein. A D gene is named only where the DNA matches it firmly. Clone sizes are given selectively: once, few, many, or a class where the clone is expanded.

abundance: few
j_gene: TRBJ2-7
v_gene: TRBV12-3/TRBV12-4
d_gene: -
CDR3nt: TGTGCCAGCAGTTCCCTCCCCTACGAGCAGTACTTC
CDR3aa: CASSSLPYEQYF

abundance: -
j_gene: TRBJ2-5
v_gene: TRBV7-2
d_gene: TRBD2
CDR3nt: TGTGCCAGCACCCCAGCGGGCGGGAGTTTCCAAGAGACCCAGTACTTC
CDR3aa: CASTPAGGSFQETQYF

abundance: -
j_gene: TRBJ2-3
v_gene: TRBV11-1
d_gene: -
CDR3nt: TGTGCCAGCAGCCGGGAGCCCCCTAAAGTTCAGTCCGCAGATACGCAGTATTTT
CDR3aa: CASSREPPKVQSADTQYF

abundance: few
j_gene: TRBJ2-1
v_gene: TRBV4-3
d_gene: -
CDR3nt: TGCGCCAGCAGCCAAGAGAAAGGAGACCATCAGTTCTTC
CDR3aa: CASSQEKGDHQFF

abundance: many
j_gene: TRBJ2-2
v_gene: TRBV10-3
d_gene: -
CDR3nt: TGTGCCATCAGGGGAAGCACCGGGGAGCTGTTTTTT
CDR3aa: CAIRGSTGELFF

abundance: many
j_gene: TRBJ1-5
v_gene: TRBV29-1
d_gene: -
CDR3nt: TGCAGCGTTGGTGGGGGAGAGCAGCCCCAGCATTTT
CDR3aa: CSVGGGEQPQHF

abundance: -
j_gene: TRBJ2-2
v_gene: TRBV29-1
d_gene: TRBD1
CDR3nt: TGCAGCGCCCGAGCACAGGGGGGCGGGGAGCTGTTTTTT
CDR3aa: CSARAQGGGELFF

abundance: -
j_gene: TRBJ2-2
v_gene: TRBV7-6
d_gene: TRBD2
CDR3nt: TGTGCCAGCAGCTTAGGCGGGACTAGCAACACCGGGGAGCTGTTTTTT
CDR3aa: CASSLGGTSNTGELFF

abundance: many
j_gene: TRBJ2-5
v_gene: TRBV29-1
d_gene: -
CDR3nt: TGCAGCGTTGAATTGGGGCTTCGGGAGACCCAGTACTTC
CDR3aa: CSVELGLRETQYF

abundance: few
j_gene: TRBJ1-1
v_gene: TRBV5-1
d_gene: -
CDR3nt: TGCGCCAGCAGCTTGGCAGGGGTGGGTGAAGCTTTCTTT
CDR3aa: CASSLAGVGEAFF

abundance: -
j_gene: TRBJ2-1
v_gene: TRBV12-3/TRBV12-4
d_gene: -
CDR3nt: TGTGCCAGCAGGGAAACCACAGGGTCCTACAATGAGCAGTTCTTC
CDR3aa: CASRETTGSYNEQFF

abundance: -
j_gene: TRBJ2-6
v_gene: TRBV20-1
d_gene: -
CDR3nt: TGCAGTGCCCCAGTGGCTGGGGCCAACGTCCTGACTTTC
CDR3aa: CSAPVAGANVLTF

abundance: -
j_gene: TRBJ1-5
v_gene: TRBV4-1
d_gene: -
CDR3nt: TGCGCCAGCAGCCAAGTTATTGGGGGACGTGTGGACAGATCGTATCAGCCCCAGCATTTT
CDR3aa: CASSQVIGGRVDRSYQPQHF

abundance: few
j_gene: TRBJ2-6
v_gene: TRBV5-1
d_gene: TRBD1
CDR3nt: TGCGCCAGCAGCGCCACAGGGGGCTCTGGGGCCAACGTCCTGACTTTC
CDR3aa: CASSATGGSGANVLTF

abundance: few
j_gene: TRBJ2-5
v_gene: TRBV12-3/TRBV12-4
d_gene: -
CDR3nt: TGTGCCAGCAGTCAGTACAAAGGATGGGGAGAGAGACAAGAGACCCAGTACTTC
CDR3aa: CASSQYKGWGERQETQYF

abundance: few
j_gene: TRBJ2-7
v_gene: TRBV5-5
d_gene: -
CDR3nt: TGTGCCAGCAGCTTAGGGTTACTACCCGTCTACGAGCAGTACTTC
CDR3aa: CASSLGLLPVYEQYF

abundance: few
j_gene: TRBJ2-7
v_gene: TRBV5-6
d_gene: TRBD1
CDR3nt: TGTGCCAGCAGCTCTGGGACAGGGGGTTTCTCCTACGAGCAGTACTTC
CDR3aa: CASSSGTGGFSYEQYF

abundance: few
j_gene: TRBJ1-1
v_gene: TRBV20-1
d_gene: -
CDR3nt: TGCAGTGCTTTCATTTCGGGGGTCGTGAACACTGAAGCTTTCTTT
CDR3aa: CSAFISGVVNTEAFF

abundance: few
j_gene: TRBJ2-1
v_gene: TRBV20-1
d_gene: TRBD2
CDR3nt: TGCAGTGCTAGTGGGACTAGCGGAAGGTACGAGCAGTTCTTC
CDR3aa: CSASGTSGRYEQFF

abundance: few
j_gene: TRBJ2-7
v_gene: TRBV5-1
d_gene: -
CDR3nt: TGCGCCAGCAGCTTGGCCCGACAGAACGAGCAGTACTTC
CDR3aa: CASSLARQNEQYF

abundance: few
j_gene: TRBJ2-2
v_gene: TRBV7-8
d_gene: -
CDR3nt: TGTGCCAGCAGCGCGAGGCCAGGGACGGGCACCGGGGAGCTGTTTTTT
CDR3aa: CASSARPGTGTGELFF

abundance: -
j_gene: TRBJ2-5
v_gene: TRBV20-1
d_gene: TRBD1
CDR3nt: TGCAGCCTCTGGACAGGGAGGGAGACCCAGTACTTC
CDR3aa: CSLWTGRETQYF

abundance: once
j_gene: TRBJ2-7
v_gene: TRBV20-1
d_gene: -
CDR3nt: TGCAGTGCTAGAGATCGTAACGGGCCCCGAATATACGAGCAGTACTTC
CDR3aa: CSARDRNGPRIYEQYF

abundance: few
j_gene: TRBJ2-7
v_gene: TRBV7-9
d_gene: -
CDR3nt: TGTGCCAGCAGCTATAGGACAAATTGGGGTTATGAGCAGTACTTC
CDR3aa: CASSYRTNWGYEQYF

abundance: -
j_gene: TRBJ2-1
v_gene: TRBV29-1
d_gene: -
CDR3nt: TGCAGCGTCAGTAGACGGGCGGACAATGAGCAGTTCTTC
CDR3aa: CSVSRRADNEQFF

abundance: -
j_gene: TRBJ1-4
v_gene: TRBV4-2
d_gene: -
CDR3nt: TGTGCCAGCAGCCAAGACACCATAGAGGCTAATGAAAAACTGTTTTTT
CDR3aa: CASSQDTIEANEKLFF

abundance: -
j_gene: TRBJ1-1
v_gene: TRBV7-9
d_gene: TRBD1
CDR3nt: TGTGCCAGCAGCTTAGGCCCGGGGACAGCGCCAGCTTTCTTT
CDR3aa: CASSLGPGTAPAFF

abundance: -
j_gene: TRBJ2-7
v_gene: TRBV11-2
d_gene: TRBD2
CDR3nt: TGTGCCAGCAGCTATAGCGGGAGTCAGCACGAGCAGTACTTC
CDR3aa: CASSYSGSQHEQYF

abundance: -
j_gene: TRBJ1-5
v_gene: TRBV15
d_gene: -
CDR3nt: TGTGCCACCAGCAGAGAAAGGGGTAATCAGCCCCAGCATTTT
CDR3aa: CATSRERGNQPQHF

abundance: few
j_gene: TRBJ2-5
v_gene: TRBV6-6
d_gene: -
CDR3nt: TGTGCCAGCAGTTACTGGGAGACCCAGTACTTC
CDR3aa: CASSYWETQYF

abundance: few
j_gene: TRBJ1-5
v_gene: TRBV12-3/TRBV12-4
d_gene: -
CDR3nt: TGTGCCAGCAGTCCCCGTGGGCAGCCCCAGCATTTT
CDR3aa: CASSPRGQPQHF

abundance: -
j_gene: TRBJ1-4
v_gene: TRBV5-1
d_gene: -
CDR3nt: TGCGCCAGCAGCCCTTACTTCGGTGGGGATGAAAAACTGTTTTTT
CDR3aa: CASSPYFGGDEKLFF

abundance: -
j_gene: TRBJ2-5
v_gene: TRBV20-1
d_gene: -
CDR3nt: TGCAGCGCAACCGGGCAAGAGACCCAGTACTTC
CDR3aa: CSATGQETQYF

abundance: -
j_gene: TRBJ2-7
v_gene: TRBV4-1
d_gene: -
CDR3nt: TGCGCCAGCAGCCTCGGAGTCAGAGGGGACGAGCAGTACTTC
CDR3aa: CASSLGVRGDEQYF

abundance: -
j_gene: TRBJ2-1
v_gene: TRBV7-6
d_gene: TRBD2
CDR3nt: TGTGCCAGCAGTACTAGCGGAGCCTACAATGAGCAGTTCTTC
CDR3aa: CASSTSGAYNEQFF

abundance: -
j_gene: TRBJ2-7
v_gene: TRBV4-1
d_gene: -
CDR3nt: TGCGCCAGCAGCCAAGATGGGAGGCTACGGGACACAACCTACGAGCAGTACTTC
CDR3aa: CASSQDGRLRDTTYEQYF

abundance: -
j_gene: TRBJ2-2
v_gene: TRBV20-1
d_gene: -
CDR3nt: TGCAGTGCTAGAGTGGATTGGGTGGATAGACAGGAGATGAACACCGGGGAGCTGTTTTTT
CDR3aa: CSARVDWVDRQEMNTGELFF

abundance: few
j_gene: TRBJ1-5
v_gene: TRBV12-3/TRBV12-4
d_gene: TRBD1
CDR3nt: TGTGCCAGCAGTTCCACGGCGACAGGGGCACGTCAGCCCCAGCATTTT
CDR3aa: CASSSTATGARQPQHF

abundance: -
j_gene: TRBJ1-1
v_gene: TRBV12-3/TRBV12-4
d_gene: -
CDR3nt: TGTGCCAGCGCCCACAGGGCGAACACTGAAGCTTTCTTT
CDR3aa: CASAHRANTEAFF

abundance: -
j_gene: TRBJ2-3
v_gene: TRBV9
d_gene: TRBD2
CDR3nt: TGTGCCAGCAGCCCCCGAGCGGGGGATAACACAGATACGCAGTATTTT
CDR3aa: CASSPRAGDNTDTQYF

abundance: -
j_gene: TRBJ1-4
v_gene: TRBV3-1
d_gene: -
CDR3nt: TGTGCCAGCAGCCCGCCCGGGACAGAAAAACTGTTTTTT
CDR3aa: CASSPPGTEKLFF

abundance: -
j_gene: TRBJ2-3
v_gene: TRBV7-2
d_gene: TRBD1
CDR3nt: TGTGCCAGCAGCTCCCGGACAGGCAAATCAGATACGCAGTATTTT
CDR3aa: CASSSRTGKSDTQYF

abundance: -
j_gene: TRBJ2-3
v_gene: TRBV20-1
d_gene: -
CDR3nt: TGCAGTGCACGGGAAGCCGCCACAGATACGCAGTATTTT
CDR3aa: CSAREAATDTQYF

abundance: few
j_gene: TRBJ2-3
v_gene: TRBV24-1
d_gene: TRBD2
CDR3nt: TGTGCCACCAGTGAACTAGCGGGGGGGAAGCTAGATACGCAGTATTTT
CDR3aa: CATSELAGGKLDTQYF

abundance: many
j_gene: TRBJ2-5
v_gene: TRBV20-1
d_gene: -
CDR3nt: TGCAGTGCTAGTAGGGGGATCCTCCAAGAGACCCAGTACTTC
CDR3aa: CSASRGILQETQYF

abundance: many
j_gene: TRBJ2-1
v_gene: TRBV4-1
d_gene: -
CDR3nt: TGCGCCAGCAGCCCGAAGGAGCAGTTCTTC
CDR3aa: CASSPKEQFF

abundance: -
j_gene: TRBJ2-2
v_gene: TRBV6-1
d_gene: -
CDR3nt: TGTGCCGGTTGGACAGCCCACACCGGGGAGCTGTTTTTT
CDR3aa: CAGWTAHTGELFF

abundance: -
j_gene: TRBJ1-1
v_gene: TRBV11-2
d_gene: -
CDR3nt: TGTGCCAGCAGCTTCCTTAAAAAGAACAGGGTCACTGAAGCTTTCTTT
CDR3aa: CASSFLKKNRVTEAFF

abundance: -
j_gene: TRBJ2-1
v_gene: TRBV5-1
d_gene: TRBD2
CDR3nt: TGCGCCAGCAGCGTGGAGATTAGCGGGTCCTACAATGAGCAGTTCTTC
CDR3aa: CASSVEISGSYNEQFF

abundance: few
j_gene: TRBJ1-1
v_gene: TRBV5-1
d_gene: -
CDR3nt: TGCGCCAGCAGCCCGACACCGAACACTGAAGCTTTCTTT
CDR3aa: CASSPTPNTEAFF

abundance: few
j_gene: TRBJ1-5
v_gene: TRBV12-3/TRBV12-4
d_gene: -
CDR3nt: TGTGCCAGCAGTTTAGCCTCCTCCGGCGGTCAGCCCCAGCATTTT
CDR3aa: CASSLASSGGQPQHF

abundance: -
j_gene: TRBJ2-2
v_gene: TRBV28
d_gene: -
CDR3nt: TGTGCCAGCAGTTCGCGGGGGCCAGACACCGGGGAGCTGTTTTTT
CDR3aa: CASSSRGPDTGELFF

abundance: -
j_gene: TRBJ2-3
v_gene: TRBV6-1
d_gene: -
CDR3nt: TGTGCCAGCAACTCCCTTGGGCTAGTACCAGATACGCAGTATTTT
CDR3aa: CASNSLGLVPDTQYF

abundance: -
j_gene: TRBJ2-7
v_gene: TRBV14
d_gene: -
CDR3nt: TGTGCCAGCAGCCGTCTCCAGGGCTACGAGCAGTACTTC
CDR3aa: CASSRLQGYEQYF

abundance: -
j_gene: TRBJ2-7
v_gene: TRBV28
d_gene: -
CDR3nt: TGTGCCAGCAGCCCTGGGAACGCCTACGAGCAGTACTTC
CDR3aa: CASSPGNAYEQYF

abundance: many
j_gene: TRBJ2-7
v_gene: TRBV29-1
d_gene: -
CDR3nt: TGCAGCGTTGAATCCAGGGGTGGCGAGCAGTACTTC
CDR3aa: CSVESRGGEQYF

abundance: few
j_gene: TRBJ2-3
v_gene: TRBV20-1
d_gene: -
CDR3nt: TGCAGTGCTAGTGAGCGGATGGTAACAGATACGCAGTATTTT
CDR3aa: CSASERMVTDTQYF

abundance: few
j_gene: TRBJ2-7
v_gene: TRBV5-5
d_gene: -
CDR3nt: TGTGCCAGCAGCTTGGAAGTCACGACCATCTACGAGCAGTACTTC
CDR3aa: CASSLEVTTIYEQYF

abundance: few
j_gene: TRBJ2-7
v_gene: TRBV5-1
d_gene: -
CDR3nt: TGCGCCAGCAGCAGCCTACTGGGCCACTACGAGCAGTACTTC
CDR3aa: CASSSLLGHYEQYF